These T cell receptor beta chains were read from a single sample in a study of T cell changes during pregnancy in multiple sclerosis. The table came from immunoSEQ multiplex PCR; TCRdb's copy has only in-frame clones and leaves some out. This sample has approximately 40,000 clones, with around nine tenths found just once. The sequenced sample was CD4+ T cells from peripheral blood mononuclear cells, obtained before pregnancy. These receptors all come from a female donor with multiple sclerosis, enrolled in a pregnancy study. Both conserved end residues are part of each CDR3. The D gene is left open where the match is weak. Rows may omit the clone size; those that give it use once, few, many or a size class.

j_call clone_size v_call cdr3_length d_call cdr3_aa cdr3_nt
TRBJ1-5 NA TRBV28 16 NA CASSPFSRQAYQPQHF TGTGCCAGCAGTCCATTTTCCAGACAGGCCTATCAGCCCCAGCATTTT
TRBJ1-2 NA TRBV6-4 16 TRBD1 CASSPREGQGQYGYTF TGTGCCAGCAGCCCTCGGGAAGGACAGGGGCAGTATGGCTACACCTTC
TRBJ2-5 NA TRBV6-1 14 NA CASMIFRSGETQYF TGTGCCAGCATGATATTCAGGTCAGGGGAGACCCAGTACTTC
TRBJ1-6 NA TRBV6-6 15 TRBD1 CASSYGTGRNSPLHF TGTGCCAGCAGTTACGGGACAGGTAGAAATTCACCCCTCCACTTT
TRBJ2-3 NA TRBV10-3 16 TRBD2 CAISSSGGAFLDTQYF TGTGCCATCAGTTCTAGCGGGGGGGCCTTTCTAGATACGCAGTATTTT
TRBJ1-5 NA TRBV5-3 18 TRBD1 CARSSGTGRGMGNQPQHF TGTGCCAGAAGCTCCGGGACAGGGAGGGGTATGGGCAATCAGCCCCAGCATTTT
TRBJ1-4 NA TRBV4-3 16 NA CASSQDESQGWRKLFF TGCGCCAGCAGCCAAGATGAGTCACAGGGATGGAGGAAACTGTTTTTT
TRBJ2-5 NA TRBV2 14 TRBD2 CASPERGGDETQYF TGTGCCAGCCCCGAGCGGGGGGGGGATGAGACCCAGTACTTC
TRBJ2-7 NA TRBV9 14 NA CASSPHGPRGEQYF TGTGCCAGCAGCCCACATGGACCACGGGGCGAGCAGTACTTC
TRBJ2-1 NA TRBV2 16 TRBD2 CASTLPGGAAYNEQFF TGTGCCAGCACCCTCCCGGGGGGGGCCGCCTACAATGAGCAGTTCTTC
TRBJ1-5 NA TRBV19 14 NA CASSRSGYNQPQHF TGTGCCAGTAGTAGGAGCGGATACAATCAGCCCCAGCATTTT
TRBJ1-1 NA TRBV7-2 13 NA CASSPSRLIEAFF TGTGCCAGCAGCCCTAGCCGGTTAATAGAAGCTTTCTTT
TRBJ1-2 NA TRBV25-1 13 TRBD1 CASAAKGADGYTF TGTGCCAGCGCAGCAAAGGGGGCAGATGGCTACACCTTC
TRBJ1-4 NA TRBV4-3 14 TRBD1 CASSLMGQPEKLFF TGCGCCAGCAGCCTAATGGGACAGCCTGAAAAACTGTTTTTT
TRBJ1-5 NA TRBV7-2 13 NA CASSLERGQPQHF TGTGCCAGCAGCTTAGAAAGGGGGCAGCCCCAGCATTTT
TRBJ2-3 NA TRBV2 16 NA CASSDARGAGADTQYF TGTGCCAGCAGTGACGCCCGGGGGGCCGGCGCAGATACGCAGTATTTT
TRBJ2-7 NA TRBV30 14 TRBD1 CAWSRWDSTYEQYF TGTGCCTGGAGTCGGTGGGACAGCACCTACGAGCAGTACTTC
TRBJ2-3 NA TRBV9 14 NA CASSVLLGTDTQYF TGTGCCAGCAGCGTATTACTTGGCACAGATACGCAGTATTTT
TRBJ2-5 NA TRBV9 16 NA CASSSSNWGGRETQYF TGTGCCAGCAGCTCGTCTAATTGGGGGGGGCGAGAGACCCAGTACTTC
TRBJ1-2 NA TRBV9 13 TRBD1 CASSRGTGIWWTF TGTGCCAGCAGCCGAGGGACAGGAATTTGGTGGACCTTC
TRBJ2-7 NA TRBV9 17 TRBD2 CASSPLGLAGGPYEQYF TGTGCCAGCAGCCCCCTCGGACTAGCGGGGGGGCCATACGAGCAGTACTTC
TRBJ1-5 NA TRBV6-6 15 TRBD1 CASSLTGGTDQPQHF TGTGCCAGCAGTTTAACAGGGGGGACGGATCAGCCCCAGCATTTT
TRBJ2-1 NA TRBV6-4 15 NA CASSASRYRIDEQFF TGTGCCAGCAGTGCTTCTCGCTACAGGATCGATGAGCAGTTCTTC
TRBJ2-2 NA TRBV5-1 16 TRBD2 CASSLPSGGNTGELFF TGCGCCAGCAGCTTGCCTAGCGGGGGGAACACCGGGGAGCTGTTTTTT
TRBJ2-3 NA TRBV20-1 11 NA CSLRVADTQYF TGCAGTCTCAGGGTGGCAGATACGCAGTATTTT
TRBJ2-5 NA TRBV15 14 NA CATSRVGRGETQYF TGTGCCACCAGCAGAGTAGGTCGGGGGGAGACCCAGTACTTC
TRBJ1-5 NA TRBV18 15 TRBD1 CASSSYGTGFQPQHF TGTGCCAGCTCATCCTACGGGACAGGGTTTCAGCCCCAGCATTTT
TRBJ1-1 NA TRBV19 12 NA CASSIGATEAFF TGTGCCAGTAGTATAGGGGCCACTGAAGCTTTCTTT
TRBJ1-1 NA TRBV7-9 13 NA CASSYQRYTEAFF TGTGCCAGCAGCTATCAACGGTACACTGAAGCTTTCTTT
TRBJ1-1 NA TRBV6-6 15 TRBD1 CASRFRTGQNTEAFF TGTGCCAGCAGATTTAGGACAGGCCAGAACACTGAAGCTTTCTTT
TRBJ1-2 NA TRBV7-2 16 NA CASSLARGGENYGYTF TGTGCCAGCAGCTTAGCGCGTGGAGGGGAAAACTATGGCTACACCTTC
TRBJ2-7 NA TRBV6-5 14 NA CASSHTRGAYEQYF TGTGCCAGCAGCCATACCAGGGGGGCCTACGAGCAGTACTTC
TRBJ1-2 NA TRBV7-2 16 TRBD1 CASSSGQGAVLKGYTF TGTGCCAGCAGCTCGGGACAGGGGGCGGTTTTGAAGGGCTACACCTTC
TRBJ2-7 NA TRBV2 15 NA CASSERGQLTYEQYF TGTGCCAGCAGTGAAAGAGGGCAGTTGACCTACGAGCAGTACTTC
TRBJ1-5 NA TRBV19 16 NA CASSIRGREGNQPQHF TGTGCCAGTAGTATAAGGGGCAGGGAGGGCAATCAGCCCCAGCATTTT
TRBJ1-1 NA TRBV6-5 14 NA CASSSQSPTAAAFF TGTGCCAGCAGTTCCCAGTCCCCAACCGCTGCAGCTTTCTTT
TRBJ1-2 NA TRBV7-2 13 NA CASSLGLWYGYTF TGTGCCAGCAGCTTAGGGCTCTGGTATGGCTACACCTTC
TRBJ2-5 NA TRBV2 15 NA CASKDMRGGKGTQYF TGTGCCAGCAAGGACATGCGGGGAGGAAAAGGGACCCAGTACTTC
TRBJ1-1 NA TRBV7-9 15 NA CAISLRENAHTEAFF TGTGCCATCTCGCTTCGGGAAAACGCCCACACTGAAGCTTTCTTT
TRBJ2-1 NA TRBV10-1 14 NA CASSESNSQNEQFF TGCGCCAGCAGTGAGTCTAACAGCCAGAATGAGCAGTTCTTC
TRBJ2-7 NA TRBV6-1 15 NA CASSGPRVGSYEQYF TGTGCCAGCAGTGGACCACGGGTGGGCTCCTACGAGCAGTACTTC
TRBJ2-7 few TRBV28 12 NA CASSPPGWEQYF TGTGCCAGCAGTCCTCCAGGGTGGGAGCAGTACTTC
TRBJ1-1 NA TRBV19 16 NA CASSKEVSGAGTEAFF TGTGCCAGTAGTAAGGAGGTGTCGGGAGCAGGCACTGAAGCTTTCTTT
TRBJ2-5 NA TRBV28 14 TRBD1 CASRPTGLGETQYF TGTGCCAGCAGACCGACAGGGTTGGGGGAGACCCAGTACTTC
TRBJ2-1 NA TRBV19 15 TRBD2 CASSITGGPYNEQFF TGTGCCAGTAGTATCACGGGGGGGCCTTACAATGAGCAGTTCTTC
TRBJ1-1 NA TRBV6-5 15 NA CASTPRWGQNTEAFF TGTGCCAGCACTCCCCGGTGGGGACAGAACACTGAAGCTTTCTTT
TRBJ2-1 NA TRBV14 15 TRBD2 CASSPRLAGYNEQFF TGTGCCAGCAGCCCCAGACTAGCGGGGTACAATGAGCAGTTCTTC
TRBJ2-1 few TRBV5-1 13 NA CASSLERFDEQFF TGCGCCAGCAGCCTAGAGAGGTTCGATGAGCAGTTCTTC
TRBJ1-1 NA TRBV28 13 TRBD1 CASRDYGDREAFF TGTGCCAGCAGAGACTACGGGGACAGGGAAGCTTTCTTT
TRBJ1-2 NA TRBV7-8 15 TRBD1 CASSPRDRGYYGYTF TGTGCCAGCAGCCCCAGGGACAGGGGGTACTATGGCTACACCTTC
TRBJ1-1 NA TRBV6-1 15 NA CASSDLVYSSTEAFF TGTGCCAGCAGTGATTTAGTGTACTCTAGCACTGAAGCTTTCTTT
TRBJ1-1 NA TRBV6-4 13 NA CASSVERNTEAFF TGTGCCAGCAGTGTAGAACGTAACACTGAAGCTTTCTTT